This T cell receptor (beta chain) is drawn from a study of blood T cell repertoires in COVID-19. Turning to the study itself: The cDNA or gDNA used as material had been derived from T cells, B-cell-depleted T cells, or PBMCs.

Those who participated ranged in age from about 18 to 89 years and resided in about two dozen US areas. In the study's own analysis: Nucleated cell counts were estimated from reference gene primer amplification. This table comes from immunoSEQ multiplex PCR, and its TCRdb copy is limited to in-frame clones, with some not included. That table gives V, J and clone size, and the DNA gave D and trimming. The table has 270,000 or so clones, approximately 91% seen once. Per germline, CDR1 SEHNR and CDR2 FQNEAQ (reference sequence). The CDR3 is 16 amino acids. With 5 bases clipped from V and 5 bases from J, the junction kept 5 bases outside the gene matches.

Sequencing was carried out using PBMCs or T cells enriched from blood (not recorded which). This clonotype was sampled from a woman between 35 and 50 years old with acute COVID-19. The rearrangement uses TRBV7-9 and TRBJ2-2, with 13 nucleotides matching TRBD2. The CDR3 sequence: CASSIGLAGVTGELFF. The DNA for the CDR3 is TGTGCCAGCAGCATAGGACTAGCGGGGGTGACCGGGGAGCTGTTTTTT.